The 14 T cell receptor beta chains given below trace back to one sample, sequenced in a study of T cell responses to AZD1222 COVID-19 vaccine. TCRdb's table, derived via immunoSEQ multiplex PCR, lists solely in-frame clones and lacks some. The sample contains about 150,000 clones, approximately 88% of which appear only once. This specimen consisted of peripheral blood, obtained on day 0 of MenACWY control vaccination. The receptors originated from an adult in good health.

The rearrangement uses TRBV19 and TRBJ2-2; 10 bases are a match to TRBD1. The CDR3 loop spans 16 amino acids. Per germline, CDR1 LNHDA and CDR2 SQIVND (reference sequence). The V gene end was trimmed by 10 bases and the J gene end by 4 bases; junction bases not matched to a gene: 12. DNA of the CDR3: TGTGCCACCTCCCGGGGGACAGGGGTCTCCACCGGGGAGCTGTTTTTT. This gives the protein CATSRGTGVSTGELFF.

The V and J genes are TRBV7-8 and TRBJ2-2; no clear D gene. This CDR3 has 16 amino acids. Trimming left V 5 bases short and J 2 bases short, with 15 bases between. The V gene's germline CDR1 is SGHVS and CDR2 FQNEAQ. CDR3 protein: CASSQLNRGNTGELFF. CDR3 nucleotide sequence: TGTGCCAGCAGCCAATTGAATCGTGGAAACACCGGGGAGCTGTTTTTT.

The chain joins TRBV7-9 to TRBJ2-3, with D tentatively TRBD1 or TRBD2 (5 bases each). This CDR3 is 14 amino acids long. Germline CDR1 is SEHNR and CDR2 is FQNEAQ (reference sequence). Trimming pared 5 bases from V and 6 bases from J, leaving 15 bases between. CDR3 bases: TGTGCCAGCAGCCCAGGGACGGGTGAGGATACGCAGTATTTT. Translation: CASSPGTGEDTQYF.

The chain uses TRBV19 and TRBJ1-5; 9 nucleotides line up with TRBD1. CDR3 size: 18 residues. Trimming removed 5 bases from V and 4 bases from J; junction bases left unmatched: 15. Germline CDR1 is LNHDA and CDR2 is SQIVND (reference sequence). The CDR3 sequence: CASSPGQGRGGGNQPQHF. CDR3 in DNA: TGTGCCAGTAGTCCAGGACAGGGGAGAGGTGGGGGGAATCAGCCCCAGCATTTT.

Details on this clone: In the same sample, other DNA sequences code for this CDR3. The J gene is TRBJ2-3, the V gene TRBV12-5; no definite D call. This CDR3 contains 12 residues. Trimming left V 5 bases short and J 0 bases short, with 3 bases between. Germline V lookup: CDR1 LGHNT, CDR2 FRNRAP. CDR3 protein: CASGISTDTQYF. The CDR3 nucleotides are TGTGCTAGTGGTATCAGCACAGATACGCAGTATTTT.

DNA for the CDR3: TGTGCCAGCAGCTTACACCCCGGGACGTCCCGTATCCCCGACGAGCAGTACTTC. It translates to CASSLHPGTSRIPDEQYF. The chain recombines TRBV7-6 with TRBJ2-7; D may be TRBD1 or TRBD2 (5 bases each). The germline CDR1 and CDR2 sequences are SGHVS and FNYEAQ. V shed 2 bases and J shed 5 bases, with 25 bases lying between them. The CDR3 has 18 amino acids.

V usage is TRBV5-1 and J usage is TRBJ1-1, with TRBD1 matching over 9 bases. Germline trimming cut 3 bases from V and 7 bases from J; bases unmatched to any gene: 7. Germline CDR1 reads SGHRS; CDR2 reads YFSETQ. The CDR3 loop spans 14 amino acids. The chain's CDR3 is CASSSNRGRGEAFF. The CDR3 DNA sequence: TGCGCCAGCAGCTCGAACAGGGGGCGAGGTGAAGCTTTCTTT.

The J gene is TRBJ1-3, the V gene TRBV7-2; D perhaps matches TRBD1 (5 bases). From germline, CDR1 is SGHTA and CDR2 FQGNSA. This CDR3 has 14 amino acids. Deletions cut 8 bases from V and 4 bases from J, with 15 bases between. The CDR3 here is CASRGGSSGNTIYF. CDR3 nucleotide sequence: TGTGCCAGCCGCGGGGGATCGTCAGGAAACACCATATATTTT.

The chain joins TRBV7-9 to TRBJ2-1; no clear D. Germline CDR1 SEHNR, CDR2 FQNEAQ (reference sequence). V lost 5 bases and J 0 bases, leaving 5 bases between the germline ends. The CDR3 spans 13 residues. The CDR3 DNA follows: TGTGCCAGCAGCGAAAGCTCCTACAATGAGCAGTTCTTC. Its translation is CASSESSYNEQFF.

The chain is built from TRBV5-4 and TRBJ2-3; TRBD2 matches at 12 bases. V dropped 4 bases and J dropped 3; count of bases not matched to a gene: 6. Germline lookup yields CDR1 SGHNT and CDR2 YYREEE (reference sequence). This CDR3 region has 16 residues. CDR3 sequence reads: CASSLGLAGITDTQYF. The CDR3 DNA reads as TGTGCCAGCAGCCTTGGACTAGCGGGAATAACAGATACGCAGTATTTT. Variable domain in full (rest from reference TRBV5-4 and TRBJ2-3): ETGVTQSPTHLIKTRGQQVTLRCSSQSGHNTVSWYQQALGQGPQFIFQYYREEENGRGNFPPRFSGLQFPNYSSELNVNALELDDSALYLCASSLGLAGITDTQYFGPGTRLTVL.

The chain links TRBV7-9 to TRBJ1-5, with TRBD1 matching over 7 bases. CDR1 and CDR2 (germline): SEHNR, FQNEAQ (reference sequence). CDR3 length: 18 residues. V lost 5 bases and J lost 1; bases outside the gene matches: 14. The CDR3 sequence is CASSQSRVTDRSNQPQHF. The CDR3 DNA reads as TGTGCCAGCAGCCAATCCCGGGTTACGGACAGGAGCAATCAGCCCCAGCATTTT.

This chain links TRBV9 with TRBJ2-1; 10 positions match TRBD1. Germline loops: CDR1 SGDLS, CDR2 YYNGEE. CDR3 length equals 15 residues. V dropped 3 bases and J dropped 6; count of bases not matched to a gene: 6. This chain's CDR3 is CASSGRTGGSNEQFF. DNA for the CDR3: TGTGCCAGCAGCGGTCGGACAGGGGGAAGCAATGAGCAGTTCTTC.

The rearrangement uses TRBV28 and TRBJ2-1, with a tentative D call TRBD2 (6 bases). This CDR3 contains 15 residues. Deletions cut 7 bases from V and 7 bases from J, with 20 bases between. Germline lookup yields CDR1 MDHEN and CDR2 SYDVKM. The CDR3 loop reads CASTERGASGNEQFF. The CDR3 nucleotides read TGTGCCAGCACCGAGAGAGGAGCGAGCGGGAATGAGCAGTTCTTC.

J is TRBJ1-5 and V is TRBV7-2; D is uncertain. Per germline, CDR1 SGHTA and CDR2 FQGNSA. CDR3 length: 15 amino acids. Trimming removed 5 bases at V and 0 bases at J, with 11 bases between. The DNA of the CDR3 is TGTGCCAGCAGCCCCGGGGTTTTTAGCAATCAGCCCCAGCATTTT. It translates to CASSPGVFSNQPQHF.